A selection of T cell receptor beta chains follows, all from one sample in a study of blood T cell repertoires in COVID-19. TCRdb keeps only in-frame clones here, not all; method: immunoSEQ multiplex PCR. The sample yields 200,000 to 250,000 clones, 80% seen once. Sample: peripheral blood. All receptors derive from a woman aged 70-85 years with acute or convalescent COVID-19. Each CDR3 is given without its conserved first and last residue. The order of the fields is CDR3 length, J gene, V gene, clone size, CDR3 protein. Size values are once, few and many counts, or a class for expanded clones, and some rows have none.

CDR3 length: 13; J gene: TRBJ2-3; V gene: TRBV5-1; clone size: -; CDR3 protein: ASSLDRGGTDTQY
CDR3 length: 11; J gene: TRBJ1-1; V gene: TRBV2; clone size: -; CDR3 protein: ASRVYINTEAF
CDR3 length: 14; J gene: TRBJ2-1; V gene: TRBV18; clone size: -; CDR3 protein: ASSPYISGAHNEQF
CDR3 length: 13; J gene: TRBJ2-5; V gene: TRBV7-2; clone size: -; CDR3 protein: ASSLGLGSQETQY
CDR3 length: 12; J gene: TRBJ2-3; V gene: TRBV11-3; clone size: -; CDR3 protein: ASSPQGGADTQY
CDR3 length: 12; J gene: TRBJ1-5; V gene: TRBV3-1/TRBV3-2; clone size: -; CDR3 protein: ASSPPGDNQPQH
CDR3 length: 13; J gene: TRBJ1-1; V gene: TRBV25-1; clone size: -; CDR3 protein: ASSEVGAGSPEAF
CDR3 length: 19; J gene: TRBJ2-5; V gene: TRBV3-1/TRBV3-2; clone size: once; CDR3 protein: ASSQSRGNRGHFPNQETQY
CDR3 length: 11; J gene: TRBJ2-3; V gene: TRBV10-2; clone size: -; CDR3 protein: ANRPGGGDTQY
CDR3 length: 14; J gene: TRBJ2-1; V gene: TRBV11-3; clone size: once; CDR3 protein: ASSLGGLATYNEQF
CDR3 length: 12; J gene: TRBJ2-5; V gene: TRBV3-1/TRBV3-2; clone size: -; CDR3 protein: ASSQAGDWETQY
CDR3 length: 13; J gene: TRBJ1-2; V gene: TRBV2; clone size: -; CDR3 protein: ASSESRGAATGYT
CDR3 length: 13; J gene: TRBJ2-2; V gene: TRBV30; clone size: -; CDR3 protein: AWSDSFGNTGELF
CDR3 length: 9; J gene: TRBJ2-7; V gene: TRBV12-3/TRBV12-4; clone size: -; CDR3 protein: ASSLLYEQY
CDR3 length: 11; J gene: TRBJ2-7; V gene: TRBV28; clone size: -; CDR3 protein: ASSSGQGRTQY
CDR3 length: 10; J gene: TRBJ2-3; V gene: TRBV19; clone size: few; CDR3 protein: ASSPGTDTQY
CDR3 length: 13; J gene: TRBJ1-1; V gene: TRBV6-5; clone size: once; CDR3 protein: ATYAPTGGDTEAF
CDR3 length: 10; J gene: TRBJ1-2; V gene: TRBV5-5; clone size: -; CDR3 protein: ASSSQEYGYT
CDR3 length: 12; J gene: TRBJ2-3; V gene: TRBV10-1; clone size: few; CDR3 protein: ASSGDSLTDTQY
CDR3 length: 13; J gene: TRBJ2-1; V gene: TRBV19; clone size: -; CDR3 protein: ASTMRLAGYNEQF
CDR3 length: 11; J gene: TRBJ2-1; V gene: TRBV10-1; clone size: few; CDR3 protein: ASSPGTSNEQF
CDR3 length: 13; J gene: TRBJ2-5; V gene: TRBV4-1; clone size: -; CDR3 protein: ASSLPMEGKETQY
CDR3 length: 11; J gene: TRBJ1-2; V gene: TRBV29-1; clone size: -; CDR3 protein: SVVGDFSYGYT
CDR3 length: 13; J gene: TRBJ1-6; V gene: TRBV18; clone size: -; CDR3 protein: ASSPVRDLRSPLH
CDR3 length: 12; J gene: TRBJ2-7; V gene: TRBV7-2; clone size: -; CDR3 protein: ASSLGPEAYEQY
CDR3 length: 11; J gene: TRBJ2-7; V gene: TRBV24-1; clone size: few; CDR3 protein: ATSARSSYEQY
CDR3 length: 15; J gene: TRBJ1-4; V gene: TRBV7-9; clone size: once; CDR3 protein: ASSSSSAGITNEKLF
CDR3 length: 13; J gene: TRBJ2-7; V gene: TRBV6-2/TRBV6-3; clone size: -; CDR3 protein: ASSPLSGQGGEQY
CDR3 length: 13; J gene: TRBJ2-7; V gene: TRBV24-1; clone size: -; CDR3 protein: ATSDSPGGPYEQY
CDR3 length: 12; J gene: TRBJ1-2; V gene: TRBV6-5; clone size: -; CDR3 protein: ASSYSGRNYGYT
CDR3 length: 13; J gene: TRBJ1-6; V gene: TRBV3-1/TRBV3-2; clone size: -; CDR3 protein: ASSPSTGNNSPLH
CDR3 length: 13; J gene: TRBJ2-1; V gene: TRBV6-5; clone size: -; CDR3 protein: ASSTSGGTYNEQF
CDR3 length: 11; J gene: TRBJ2-7; V gene: TRBV4-2; clone size: -; CDR3 protein: ASSQEGYYEQY
CDR3 length: 10; J gene: TRBJ2-3; V gene: TRBV7-2; clone size: -; CDR3 protein: ASSFRAEGQY
CDR3 length: 12; J gene: TRBJ2-5; V gene: TRBV10-3; clone size: few; CDR3 protein: AISPGDNQETQY